The sequence of this TCR beta chain was determined in a study of shared clonotypes between healthy human individuals. Regarding this clone: Its antigen is not identified.

Findings and caveats of the study: Approximately 4.6% of naive CD4 clonotypes were shared across a handful of donors. Clonotypes shared by all four donors outscored non-shared clonotypes in generation probability.

In germline, CDR1 is LGHNA, CDR2 YNFKEQ. The CDR3 contains 13 residues. V lost 0 bases and J lost 0, with 2 bases in between. Sorted-subset replicate PCRs used roughly 220 ng DNA, tens of thousands of T cell genomes. Sequencing was performed with immunoSEQ multiplex PCR; in TCRdb, only in-frame clones are kept and a portion is missing. The sample includes 700,000 or so clones, 55% to 75% of them seen just once. This clonotype originated in a woman aged 30 to 39 in good health. The rearrangement uses TRBV4-2 and TRBJ2-5; D unclear. Sequencing was performed on memory CD4+ T cells sorted from blood. Indicated subset: CD45RA-negative fraction. CDR3 bases: TGTGCCAGCAGCCAAGATAACCAAGAGACCCAGTACTTC. Its translation: CASSQDNQETQYF.